Sequencing of this T cell receptor beta chain was carried out in a study of T cells in Graves' hyperthyroidism and ophthalmopathy. Orbital computed tomography and thyroid ultrasound, together with serum TRAb and thyroxine and clinical symptoms, were used for diagnoses. V gave up 4 bases and J gave up 3 bases, with 16 bases separating them. Germline V gene sequence: CDR1 SQVTM, CDR2 ANQGSEA. CDR3 length: 14 residues. Amplification targeted TCR beta CDR3 regions from RNA transcripts. Initially, a first-round RT-PCR of the TCR CDR3 employed the HTBI primer set. TCRdb used MiXCR to reprocess the multiplex PCR reads, holding one entry per CDR3 protein. The sample yields 500,000 to 650,000 distinct CDR3 sequences, over 35% seen once. This clonotype occurred a few times.

V is TRBV29-1 and J is TRBJ2-7; possible D gene TRBD2, 5 bases. Material: peripheral blood or thyroid tissue (not recorded which). The TCR sequence derives from an adult woman with Graves' disease, either hyperthyroidism or ophthalmopathy (not recorded which). The CDR3 DNA sequence: TGCAGCGTTGGCTTCCATCAAGGAGGCTACGAGCAGTACTTC. Translating gives CSVGFHQGGYEQYF.